The 27 T cell receptor beta chains reported below all come from one sample, sequenced in a study of cytomegalovirus exposure and HLA in healthy donors. The PCR made use of 60 Vbeta and 13 Jbeta primers. Data came from immunoSEQ multiplex PCR; TCRdb stores just in-frame clones and leaves some out. The sample includes more than 100,000 clones, 60% to 85% of them seen just once. Sequences were obtained from PBMCs. Receptors originate from a woman aged 35 to 49 in good health and CMV-seronegative.

The gene calls are TRBV27 and TRBJ1-1, with unresolved D. Trimming took 6 bases from V and 0 from J, leaving 14 bases between them. This CDR3 spans 15 amino acids. Per the germline V gene, CDR1 is MNHEY and CDR2 is SMNVEV (reference sequence). The CDR3 region is CASRSLAAMNTEAFF. Written as DNA, the CDR3 is TGTGCCAGCAGGTCTTTAGCGGCGATGAACACTGAAGCTTTCTTT.

The rearrangement joins TRBV4-1 to TRBJ2-1; tentatively, D is TRBD2 (7 bases). The ends were cut back, 0 bases at V and 4 bases at J, with 13 bases in the middle. The CDR3 sequence is 16 residues long. Germline values: CDR1 MGHRA, CDR2 YSYEKL. The CDR3 DNA follows: TGCGCCAGCAGCCAAGATAGGGGGGGGGATTACAATGAGCAGTTCTTC. This codes for CASSQDRGGDYNEQFF.

J is TRBJ1-1 and V is TRBV18; no reliable D call. This CDR3 comprises 15 residues. The V end lost 0 bases, the J end lost 5 bases, and 13 bases lay between the germline ends. CDR1 is KGHSH, CDR2 LQKENI, per germline. Here the CDR3 reads CASSPPAAQRTEAFF. The CDR3 DNA is TGTGCCAGCTCACCACCGGCAGCCCAGCGTACTGAAGCTTTCTTT.

This clone was seen only once. The rearrangement joins TRBV7-7 to TRBJ2-2; 8 positions match TRBD1. The V gene end was trimmed by 5 bases and the J gene end by 10 bases; junction bases not matched to a gene: 3. Germline assignment: CDR1 SSHAT and CDR2 FNYEAQ (reference sequence). This CDR3 region has 12 residues. CDR3 sequence: CASSRTGLELFF. DNA for the CDR3: TGTGCCAGCAGCAGGACAGGGTTGGAGCTGTTTTTT. Combining the CDR3 with reference TRBV7-7 and TRBJ2-2 gives the whole variable domain GAGVSQSPRYKVTKRGQDVTLRCDPISSHATLYWYQQALGQGPEFLTYFNYEAQPDKSGLPSDRFSAERPEGSISTLTIQRTEQRDSAMYRCASSRTGLELFFGEGSRLTVL.

This clone appeared a few times. The chain carries TRBV19 and TRBJ2-2; 11 nucleotides agree with TRBD1. The CDR3 loop spans 22 amino acids. V gave up 2 bases and J gave up 2 bases; unmatched junction bases: 19. The germline V gene encodes CDR1 LNHDA and CDR2 SQIVND (reference sequence). The CDR3 nucleotides are TGTGCCAGTAGTATAAAGAACGGACAGGGGGCCACTGTGGCCCTCAACACCGGGGAGCTGTTTTTT. Translation gives CASSIKNGQGATVALNTGELFF.

This clone was observed a few times. The chain couples TRBV28 to TRBJ2-7; tentatively, D is TRBD1 (5 bases). Germline loops: CDR1 MDHEN, CDR2 SYDVKM. The CDR3 has 14 residues. Between the trimmed V and J ends, which lost 3 bases and 3 bases, there was a span of 12 bases. The CDR3 nucleotides read TGTGCCAGCAGTTTTAACTTAGGGGTCTACGAGCAGTACTTC. Residues: CASSFNLGVYEQYF.

This clone is a singleton in its sample. This chain joins TRBV9 and TRBJ1-1; the D is unclear. The CDR3 is made up of 12 amino acids. V shed 4 bases and J shed 8 bases, with 12 bases lying between them. Germline V CDR1 and CDR2: SGDLS, YYNGEE. DNA of the CDR3: TGTGCCAGCAGCCCACGGGGTCCAGAAGCTTTCTTT. Translated, it gives CASSPRGPEAFF.

The rearrangement uses TRBV7-6 and TRBJ2-7; D not resolved. The V gene's germline CDR1 is SGHVS and CDR2 FNYEAQ. Trimming took 1 base from V and 0 from J, leaving 10 bases between them. There are 15 residues in the CDR3. CDR3 in DNA: TGTGCCAGCAGCTTAGAGCACAGTTACTCCTACGAGCAGTACTTC. This gives the protein CASSLEHSYSYEQYF.

The chain joins TRBV18 to TRBJ2-7; tentatively, D is TRBD2 (5 bases). This CDR3 is 13 amino acids long. V gave up 4 bases and J gave up 5 bases, with 12 bases separating them. Germline V CDR1 and CDR2: KGHSH, LQKENI. The DNA for the CDR3 is TGTGCCAGCTCACTCACCACAGCGGACGAGCAGTACTTC. As protein: CASSLTTADEQYF.

J is TRBJ1-4 and V is TRBV28; the D is unclear. The CDR3 length is 14 residues. Trimming stripped 6 bases from V and 0 bases from J, with 8 bases between. CDR1 is MDHEN, CDR2 SYDVKM, per germline. Written as DNA, the CDR3 is TGTGCCAGCAGCAGTACACCAACTAATGAAAAACTGTTTTTT. Protein: CASSSTPTNEKLFF.

A remark on this clone: At one end the junction does not follow the germline gene, possibly because of a read error. The J gene is TRBJ2-6, the V gene TRBV6-1, with TRBD2 matching over 7 bases. From germline, CDR1 is MNHNS and CDR2 SASEGT. The CDR3 is 15 amino acids. The CDR3 nucleotides read TGTGCCAGCGGGGAGGGACTGAGTGGGGCCAACGTCCTGACTTTT. It encodes CASGEGLSGANVLTF.

The chain is built from TRBV7-9 and TRBJ1-4; the match to TRBD1 covers 9 bases. V lost 1 base, J lost 6 bases, and 12 bases stayed unmatched. Germline CDR1 is SEHNR and CDR2 is FQNEAQ (reference sequence). The CDR3 contains 18 residues. The CDR3: CASSLGRTGDSLDEKLFF. In DNA, the CDR3 is TGTGCCAGCAGCTTAGGTCGGACAGGGGACAGCTTGGATGAAAAACTGTTTTTT.

This clone was detected a few times. The chain joins TRBV10-3 to TRBJ1-5, with D unclear. CDR1 is ENHRY, CDR2 SYGVKD, per germline. The length of the CDR3 is 14 residues. Trimming pared 6 bases from V and 1 base from J, leaving 10 bases between. DNA of the CDR3: TGTGCCATCAGAGAAGACACGAGCAATCAGCCCCAGCATTTT. Residues: CAIREDTSNQPQHF.

The V call is TRBV6-5, the J call TRBJ2-5; no clear D. Germline V lookup: CDR1 MNHEY, CDR2 SVGAGI. The ends were cut back, 5 bases at V and 3 bases at J, with 7 bases in the middle. The CDR3 covers 12 residues. CDR3 in amino acids: CASSNPEETQYF. The CDR3, as DNA: TGTGCCAGCAGTAATCCCGAAGAGACCCAGTACTTC.

The chain carries TRBV27 and TRBJ1-4; the match to TRBD1 covers 8 bases. The CDR3 covers 16 residues. CDR1 and CDR2 (germline): MNHEY, SMNVEV (reference sequence). V lost 3 bases to trimming and J lost 8 bases; unmatched junction nucleotides: 11. The CDR3, as DNA: TGTGCCAGCAGTTTTCGGGCCGGACAGGGATACGAAAAACTGTTTTTT. Its translation: CASSFRAGQGYEKLFF.

The V and J genes are TRBV6-5 and TRBJ1-2; TRBD1 matches at 8 bases. V dropped 7 bases and J dropped 2; count of bases not matched to a gene: 9. The CDR3 runs 15 residues. Germline CDR1 MNHEY, CDR2 SVGAGI. CDR3 protein: CASTTRDRPNYGYTF. Here the CDR3 DNA reads TGTGCCAGCACTACCCGGGACAGGCCAAACTATGGCTACACCTTC.

In nucleotides, the CDR3 is TGCGCCAGCAGCAGAAAGGGACAGGAGAACACTGAAGCTTTCTTT. Its protein is CASSRKGQENTEAFF. The chain uses TRBV5-1 and TRBJ1-1, with 8 nucleotides matching TRBD1. V was clipped by 4 bases and J by 1 base; unmatched bases: 6. This CDR3 comprises 15 residues. The V gene's germline CDR1 is SGHRS and CDR2 YFSETQ.

This clone was recorded a few times. V is TRBV28 and J is TRBJ2-4; 9 bases are shared with TRBD1. This CDR3 spans 17 amino acids. From germline, CDR1 is MDHEN and CDR2 SYDVKM. V was clipped by 3 bases and J by 0 bases; unmatched bases: 6. The CDR3 DNA reads as TGTGCCAGCAGTTTTGGGGACAGGGTTCTAGCCAAAAACATTCAGTACTTC. Its protein is CASSFGDRVLAKNIQYF.

The rearrangement uses TRBV6-5 and TRBJ2-1; 8 bases agree with TRBD2. J gave up 2 bases and V 4 bases, and 7 bases lay outside the gene matches. CDR1 is MNHEY and CDR2 is SVGAGI in the germline V gene. The CDR3 is made up of 16 amino acids. The CDR3 bases are TGTGCCAGCAGTTCCCGACTAGCGACGACCTACAATGAGCAGTTCTTC. It codes for CASSSRLATTYNEQFF.

The chain has TRBV7-9 and TRBJ1-6, with D perhaps matching TRBD1 (5 bases). V was shortened by 5 bases and J by 6 bases, with 14 bases between the two germline ends. This CDR3 is 15 amino acids long. Germline values: CDR1 SEHNR, CDR2 FQNEAQ (reference sequence). CDR3 residues: CASSGPWDSNSPLHF. For the CDR3, the DNA is TGTGCCAGCAGCGGCCCGTGGGACTCTAATTCACCCCTCCACTTT.

The gene calls are TRBV7-2 and TRBJ2-5; 11 bases are a match to TRBD2. V lost 4 bases and J lost 2; bases outside the gene matches: 9. The CDR3 spans 17 residues. CDR1 SGHTA and CDR2 FQGNSA come from the germline V gene. In nucleotides, the CDR3 is TGTGCCAGCAGCTCCCGCCTTAGCGGGGGGGGACAAGAGACCCAGTACTTC. Encoded protein: CASSSRLSGGGQETQYF.

The chain joins TRBV5-1 to TRBJ1-6; D remains ambiguous. The CDR3 is made up of 16 amino acids. V lost 1 base to trimming and J lost 0 bases, with 8 bases between them. CDR1 SGHRS and CDR2 YFSETQ come from the germline V gene. DNA of the CDR3: TGCGCCAGCAGCTTGCAGGCCAGCTCCTATAATTCACCCCTCCACTTT. Translation: CASSLQASSYNSPLHF.

The chain carries TRBV6-5 and TRBJ1-1; 7 bases line up with TRBD1. Germline CDR1 is MNHEY and CDR2 is SVGAGI. The CDR3 spans 15 residues. The trim removed 0 bases at V and 4 bases at J, leaving 5 bases unmatched. CDR3 sequence reads: CASSYSRQGITEAFF. The CDR3 DNA reads TGTGCCAGCAGTTACTCACGACAGGGCATCACTGAAGCTTTCTTT.

This clone was seen a handful of times. This chain uses TRBV9 with TRBJ2-5, with a possible D match to TRBD1 (5 bases). The J call is doubtful: the DNA matches TRBJ2-7 better. Germline V gene lookup returns CDR1 SGDLS and CDR2 YYNGEE. This CDR3 is built from 11 residues. CDR3 DNA: TGTGCCAGCCCACAGGTTGACGAGCAGTACTTC. Translation: CASPQVDEQYF.

The rearrangement uses TRBV10-3 and TRBJ2-1; TRBD1 might be the D (6 bases). Germline values: CDR1 ENHRY, CDR2 SYGVKD. There are 15 residues in the CDR3. The V and J ends lost 7 bases and 5 bases respectively, with 18 bases between them. The CDR3 DNA sequence: TGTGCCATCAATTCGGGACAAAAGATTCACAATGAGCAGTTCTTC. Protein: CAINSGQKIHNEQFF.

This clone has only one observation. The rearrangement joins TRBV10-1 to TRBJ2-3; D might be TRBD1 (5 bases). This CDR3 comprises 13 residues. The germline gives CDR1 WNHNN, CDR2 SYGVQD (reference sequence). Trimming removed 4 bases at V and 5 bases at J, with 10 bases between. The CDR3 nucleotides read TGCGCCAGCAGTGCTAGTACAGGAGATACGCAGTATTTT. It translates to CASSASTGDTQYF.

The chain joins TRBV7-2 to TRBJ1-5, with TRBD1 identical over 10 bases. From germline, CDR1 is SGHTA and CDR2 FQGNSA. V lost 5 bases to trimming and J lost 2 bases; unmatched junction nucleotides: 9. The CDR3 length is 17 residues. CDR3 protein: CASSLNPGTGGNQPQHF. The CDR3 DNA reads TGTGCCAGCAGCCTAAACCCCGGGACAGGGGGCAATCAGCCCCAGCATTTT.